The T cell receptor (beta chain) described here comes from a study of molecular identifiers for immune sequencing clone quantification. Per germline, CDR1 DFQATT and CDR2 SNEGSKA (reference sequence). The CDR3 is made up of 12 amino acids. V was trimmed by 3 bases and J by 10 bases, leaving 13 bases between them. One entry per CDR3 protein, called by TCRdb with MiXCR from the PCR reads. The sample has about 640,000 distinct CDR3 sequences, about 20% seen once. This clonotype was seen only a few times. The sequence derives from a human donor in good health. Some libraries in this study had Jurkat cell RNA spiked in. Sequencing used naive CD8+ T cells from blood, with Jurkat cell RNA spiked in. Subset meaning: FACS-sorted CD8+CD4-CCR7+CD45RA+ naive T cells. The chain couples TRBV20-1 to TRBJ2-1; maybe TRBD2 (5 bases). CDR3 bases: TGCAGTGCTAGGGACTTAATTGACGAGCAGTTCTTC. Translating gives CSARDLIDEQFF.